One sample yielded the 5 T cell receptor beta chains listed below, sequenced in a study of blood T cell repertoires in COVID-19. TCRdb's table, derived via immunoSEQ multiplex PCR, lists solely in-frame clones and lacks some. The table records more than 70,000 clones, approximately 90% of them present only once. Specimen: peripheral blood. These receptors all stem from a woman between 50 and 59 years old with active or convalescent COVID-19.

The chain employs TRBV20-1 and TRBJ2-3; 8 nucleotides line up with TRBD2. V dropped 3 bases and J dropped 2; count of bases not matched to a gene: 16. The CDR3 is 18 amino acids. CDR1 and CDR2 (germline): DFQATT, SNEGSKA (reference sequence). CDR3 in DNA: TGCAGTGCTAGTGGGACGGGAGCGGGGGTTACCTTCACAGATACGCAGTATTTT. Protein product: CSASGTGAGVTFTDTQYF.

This clone was counted between two and nine times. The rearrangement uses TRBV6-5 and TRBJ2-2; 7 nucleotides align to TRBD1. The CDR3 totals 13 residues. CDR1 and CDR2 (germline): MNHEY, SVGAGI. J was trimmed by 6 bases and V by 6 bases; bases with no gene match: 4. CDR3 nucleotide sequence: TGTGCCAGCAGCACAACAGGGGCCGGGGAGCTGTTTTTT. Its protein product is CASSTTGAGELFF.

The rearrangement uses TRBV5-8 and TRBJ1-4, with D maybe TRBD1 (6 bases). The length of the CDR3 is 15 residues. Trimming removed 0 bases from V and 6 bases from J, with 12 bases in between. Germline V CDR1 and CDR2: SGHTS, YDEGEE. The CDR3 coding sequence is TGTGCCAGCAGCTTGGTGTTGGGGGCTGATGAAAAACTGTTTTTT. Protein sequence: CASSLVLGADEKLFF.

The CDR3 region is CASSEDSYNSPLHF. CDR3 sequence (DNA): TGTGCCAGCAGTGAAGACAGTTATAATTCACCCCTCCACTTT. The chain is built from TRBV6-1 and TRBJ1-6; D gene ambiguous. The length of the CDR3 is 14 residues. Germline loops: CDR1 MNHNS, CDR2 SASEGT. V was shortened by 1 base and J by 4 bases, with 5 bases between the two germline ends.

Only one count was recorded for this clone. The rearrangement links TRBV5-4 to TRBJ2-7; TRBD2 matches 13 bases. V trimming: 3 bases; J trimming: 3 bases; junction bases outside the gene matches: 3. CDR1 and CDR2 (germline): SGHNT, YYREEE (reference sequence). CDR3 size: 15 residues. Here the CDR3 DNA reads TGTGCCAGCAGCTCCGGGACTAGCGGGAACTACGAGCAGTACTTC. It translates to CASSSGTSGNYEQYF.